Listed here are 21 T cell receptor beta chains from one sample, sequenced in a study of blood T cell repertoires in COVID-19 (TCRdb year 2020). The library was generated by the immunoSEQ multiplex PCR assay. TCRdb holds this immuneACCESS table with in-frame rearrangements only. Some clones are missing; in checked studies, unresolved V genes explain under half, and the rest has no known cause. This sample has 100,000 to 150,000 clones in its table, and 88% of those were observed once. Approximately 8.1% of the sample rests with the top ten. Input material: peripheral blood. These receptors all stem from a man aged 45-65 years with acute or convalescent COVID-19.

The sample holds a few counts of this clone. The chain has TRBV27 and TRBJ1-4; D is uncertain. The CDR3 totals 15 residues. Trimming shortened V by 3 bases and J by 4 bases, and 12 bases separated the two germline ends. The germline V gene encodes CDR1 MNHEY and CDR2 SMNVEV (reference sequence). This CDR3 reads CASSFGAGSNEKLFF. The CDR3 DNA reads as TGTGCCAGCAGTTTCGGCGCGGGTAGTAATGAAAAACTGTTTTTT. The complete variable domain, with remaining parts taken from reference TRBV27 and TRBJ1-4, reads EAQVTQNPRYLITVTGKKLTVTCSQNMNHEYMSWYRQDPGLGLRQIYYSMNVEVTDKGDVPEGYKVSRKEKRNFPLILESPSPNQTSLYFCASSFGAGSNEKLFFGSGTQLSVL.

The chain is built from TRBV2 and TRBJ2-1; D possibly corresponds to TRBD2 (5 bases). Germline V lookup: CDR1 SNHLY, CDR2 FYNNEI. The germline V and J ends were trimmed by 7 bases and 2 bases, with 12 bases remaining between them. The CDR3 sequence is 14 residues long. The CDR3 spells CASTNPGTYNEQFF. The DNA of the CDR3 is TGTGCCAGCACCAATCCCGGGACCTACAATGAGCAGTTCTTC.

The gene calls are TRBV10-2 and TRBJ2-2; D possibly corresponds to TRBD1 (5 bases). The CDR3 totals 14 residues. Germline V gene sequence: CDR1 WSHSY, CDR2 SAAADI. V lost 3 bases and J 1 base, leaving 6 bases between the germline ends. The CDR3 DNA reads TGCGCCAGCAGTGACAGGGTGAACACCGGGGAGCTGTTTTTT. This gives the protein CASSDRVNTGELFF.

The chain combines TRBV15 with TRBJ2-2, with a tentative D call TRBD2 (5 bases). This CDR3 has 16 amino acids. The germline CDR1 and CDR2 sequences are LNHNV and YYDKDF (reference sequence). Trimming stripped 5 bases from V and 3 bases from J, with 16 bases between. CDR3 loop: CATSPRPGWDTGELFF. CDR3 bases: TGTGCCACCAGCCCCCGGCCGGGGTGGGACACCGGGGAGCTGTTTTTT.

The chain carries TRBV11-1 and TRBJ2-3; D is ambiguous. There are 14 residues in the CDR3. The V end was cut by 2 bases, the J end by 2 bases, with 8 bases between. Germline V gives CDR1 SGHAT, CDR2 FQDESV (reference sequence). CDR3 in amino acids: CASSLPPNTDTQYF. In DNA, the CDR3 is TGTGCCAGCAGCTTACCCCCCAACACAGATACGCAGTATTTT. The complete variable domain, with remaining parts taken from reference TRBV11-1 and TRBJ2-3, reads EAEVAQSPRYKITEKSQAVAFWCDPISGHATLYWYRQILGQGPELLVQFQDESVVDDSQLPKDRFSAERLKGVDSTLKIQPAELGDSAMYLCASSLPPNTDTQYFGPGTRLTVL.

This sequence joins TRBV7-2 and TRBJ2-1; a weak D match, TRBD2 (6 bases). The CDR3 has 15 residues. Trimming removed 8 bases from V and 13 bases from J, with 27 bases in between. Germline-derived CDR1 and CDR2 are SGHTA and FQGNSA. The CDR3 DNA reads TGTGCCAGCGTTAGGAACACTGCCGGGGGTCGGGAACAGTTCTTC. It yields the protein CASVRNTAGGREQFF.

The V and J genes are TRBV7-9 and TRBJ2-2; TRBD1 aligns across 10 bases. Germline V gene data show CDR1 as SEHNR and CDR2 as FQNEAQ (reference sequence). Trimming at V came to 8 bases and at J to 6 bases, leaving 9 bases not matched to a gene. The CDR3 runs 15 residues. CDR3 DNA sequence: TGTGCCAGCTCCCTGACAGGGGGCCCCGCCGGGGAGCTGTTTTTT. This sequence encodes CASSLTGGPAGELFF. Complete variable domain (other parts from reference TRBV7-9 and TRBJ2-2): DTGVSQNPRHKITKRGQNVTFRCDPISEHNRLYWYRQTLGQGPEFLTYFQNEAQLEKSRLLSDRFSAERPKGSFSTLEIQRTEQGDSAMYLCASSLTGGPAGELFFGEGSRLTVL.

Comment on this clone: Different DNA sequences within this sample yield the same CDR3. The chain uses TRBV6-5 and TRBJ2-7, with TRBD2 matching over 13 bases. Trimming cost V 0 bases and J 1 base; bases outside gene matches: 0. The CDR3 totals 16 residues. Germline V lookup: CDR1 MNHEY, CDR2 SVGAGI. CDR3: CASSYSGLAGSYEQYF. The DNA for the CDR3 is TGTGCCAGCAGTTACTCGGGACTAGCGGGGTCCTACGAGCAGTACTTC.

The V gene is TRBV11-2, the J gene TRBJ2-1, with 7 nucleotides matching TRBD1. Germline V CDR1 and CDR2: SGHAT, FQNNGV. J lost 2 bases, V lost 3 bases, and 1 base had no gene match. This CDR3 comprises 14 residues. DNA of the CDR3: TGTGCCAGCAGCTTGGGGACAGCCTACAATGAGCAGTTCTTC. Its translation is CASSLGTAYNEQFF.

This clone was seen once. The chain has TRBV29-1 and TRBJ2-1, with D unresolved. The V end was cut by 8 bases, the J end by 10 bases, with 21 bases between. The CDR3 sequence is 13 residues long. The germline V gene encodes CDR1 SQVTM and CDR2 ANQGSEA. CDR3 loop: CSLLNENSREQFF. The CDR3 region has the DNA TGCAGCTTGTTGAATGAGAACAGCAGGGAGCAGTTCTTC.

CDR3 amino acids: CASIQGYNEQFF. As DNA, the CDR3 is TGTGCCAGCATCCAGGGCTACAATGAGCAGTTCTTC. The chain is built from TRBV2 and TRBJ2-1; D perhaps matches TRBD1 (5 bases). Trimming removed 7 bases from V and 3 bases from J, with 7 bases in between. The germline CDR1 and CDR2 sequences are SNHLY and FYNNEI. This CDR3 region has 12 residues. Drawing the rest from reference TRBV2 and TRBJ2-1, the complete variable domain is EPEVTQTPSHQVTQMGQEVILRCVPISNHLYFYWYRQILGQKVEFLVSFYNNEISEKSEIFDDQFSVERPDGSNFTLKIRSTKLEDSAMYFCASIQGYNEQFFGPGTRLTVL.

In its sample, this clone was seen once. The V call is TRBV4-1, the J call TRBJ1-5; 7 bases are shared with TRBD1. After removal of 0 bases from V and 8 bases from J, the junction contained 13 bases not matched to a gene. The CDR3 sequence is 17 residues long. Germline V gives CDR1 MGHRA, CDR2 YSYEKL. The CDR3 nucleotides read TGCGCCAGCAGCCAAGATGGGGGTGGCAGGGGGAAGGAGCCCCAGCATTTT. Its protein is CASSQDGGGRGKEPQHF.

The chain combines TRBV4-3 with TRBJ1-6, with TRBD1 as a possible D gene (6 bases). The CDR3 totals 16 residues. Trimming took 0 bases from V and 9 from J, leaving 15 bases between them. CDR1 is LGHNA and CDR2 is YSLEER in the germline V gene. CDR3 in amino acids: CASSQDYRQGPSPLHF. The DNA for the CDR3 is TGCGCCAGCAGCCAAGATTACCGGCAGGGGCCTTCACCCCTCCACTTT.

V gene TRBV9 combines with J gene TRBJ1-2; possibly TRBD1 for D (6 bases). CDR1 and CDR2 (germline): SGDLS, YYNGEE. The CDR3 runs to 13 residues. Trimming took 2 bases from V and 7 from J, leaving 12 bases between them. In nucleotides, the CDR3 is TGTGCCAGCAGCGTCTTGGGGGCACGTGGCTACACCTTC. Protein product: CASSVLGARGYTF.

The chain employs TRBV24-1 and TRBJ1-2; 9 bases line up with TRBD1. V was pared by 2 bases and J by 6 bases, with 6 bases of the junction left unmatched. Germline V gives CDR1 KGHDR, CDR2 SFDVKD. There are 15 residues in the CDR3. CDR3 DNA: TGTGCCACCAGTGATTCAACAGGGGGCATAGATGGCTACACCTTC. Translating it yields CATSDSTGGIDGYTF.

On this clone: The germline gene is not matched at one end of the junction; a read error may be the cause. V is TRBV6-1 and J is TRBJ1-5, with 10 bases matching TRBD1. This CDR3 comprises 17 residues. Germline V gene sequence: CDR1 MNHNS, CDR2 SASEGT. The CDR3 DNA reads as TGTGCCAGCAATGAAGGACAGGGGGACGTTGGCAATCAGCCCCAGCATTTT. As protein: CASNEGQGDVGNQPQHF.

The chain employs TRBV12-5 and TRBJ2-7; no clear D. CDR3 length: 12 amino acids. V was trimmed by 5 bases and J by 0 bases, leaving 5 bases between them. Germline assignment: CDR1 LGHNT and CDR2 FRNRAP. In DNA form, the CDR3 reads TGTGCTAGTGGTATAGACTCCTACGAGCAGTACTTC. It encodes CASGIDSYEQYF.

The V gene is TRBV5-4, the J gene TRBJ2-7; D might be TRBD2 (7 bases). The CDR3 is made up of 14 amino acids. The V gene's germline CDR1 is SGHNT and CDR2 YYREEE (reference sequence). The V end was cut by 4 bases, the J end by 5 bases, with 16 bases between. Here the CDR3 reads CASSRARGGNEQYF. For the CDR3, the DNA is TGTGCCAGCAGCCGTGCTAGGGGGGGGAACGAGCAGTACTTC.

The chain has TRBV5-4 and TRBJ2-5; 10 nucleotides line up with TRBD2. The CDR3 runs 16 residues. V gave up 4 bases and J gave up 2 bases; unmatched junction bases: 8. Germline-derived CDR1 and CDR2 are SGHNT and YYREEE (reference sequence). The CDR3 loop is CASSVRVAGGQETQYF. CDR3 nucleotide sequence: TGTGCCAGCAGCGTAAGAGTAGCGGGAGGACAAGAGACCCAGTACTTC.

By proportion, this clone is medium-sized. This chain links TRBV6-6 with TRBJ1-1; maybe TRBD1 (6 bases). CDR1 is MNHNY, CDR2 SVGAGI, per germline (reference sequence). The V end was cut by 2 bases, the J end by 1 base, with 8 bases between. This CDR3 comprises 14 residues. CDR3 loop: CASSYEQGNTEAFF. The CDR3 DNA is TGTGCCAGCAGTTACGAACAGGGGAACACTGAAGCTTTCTTT.

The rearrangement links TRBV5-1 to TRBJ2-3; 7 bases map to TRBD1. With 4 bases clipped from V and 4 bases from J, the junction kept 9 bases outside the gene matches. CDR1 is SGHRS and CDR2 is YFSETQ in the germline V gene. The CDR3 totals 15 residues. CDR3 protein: CASSLGLQGADTQYF. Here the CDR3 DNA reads TGCGCCAGCAGCCTGGGGCTCCAGGGGGCAGATACGCAGTATTTT.